The present entry profiles one TCR beta chain with its context. Its antigen is unidentified. The study ran its PCR with 60 Vbeta and 13 Jbeta primers. TCRdb's copy holds only in-frame clones and misses some; the assay was immunoSEQ multiplex PCR. The sample yields about 130,000 clones, approximately 8.7% seen once. This record belongs to a study of cytomegalovirus exposure and HLA in healthy donors. Findings and limits, study-wide: In vitro experiments confirmed that a few CMV-associated chains were specific for CMV antigens.

Material: PBMCs. This receptor was identified in a man aged 35 to 55 in good health and CMV-seronegative.

The CDR3 DNA reads as TGTGCCAGCAGCTTCGGGAGTTATGGCTACACCTTC. It translates to CASSFGSYGYTF. This sequence joins TRBV13 and TRBJ1-2, with unresolved D. The CDR3 consists of 12 residues. The germline V and J ends were trimmed by 3 bases and 5 bases, with 7 bases remaining between them. Germline V gives CDR1 PRHDT, CDR2 FYEKMQ (reference sequence). Looking up the rest from reference TRBV13 and TRBJ1-2 gives the full variable domain: AAGVIQSPRHLIKEKRETATLKCYPIPRHDTVYWYQQGPGQDPQFLISFYEKMQSDKGSIPDRFSAQQFSDYHSELNMSSLELGDSALYFCASSFGSYGYTFGSGTRLTVV.